A single sample is the source of the 28 T cell receptor beta chains below, sequenced in a study of neoadjuvant anti-PD-1 for oral cavity cancer. This table comes from immunoSEQ multiplex PCR, and its TCRdb copy is limited to in-frame clones, with some not included. The repertoire has around 9,800 clones, over 40% of them found once; the top ten carry roughly 29%. Sequencing was performed on tumor tissue, taken before nivolumab (anti-PD-1) treatment. The receptors stem from a person aged 35 to 85 with oral cavity squamous cell carcinoma.

The V gene is TRBV5-1, the J gene TRBJ1-5; D unresolved. Trimming pared 1 base from V and 1 base from J, leaving 9 bases between. Germline V lookup: CDR1 SGHRS, CDR2 YFSETQ. The CDR3 contains 15 residues. CDR3 residues: CASSLTPGSNQPQHF. The CDR3 DNA is TGCGCCAGCAGCTTGACGCCTGGGAGCAATCAGCCCCAGCATTTT.

In DNA, the CDR3 is TGTGCCAGCAGCTTGGTTGATTCACCCCTCCACTTT. This translates into CASSLVDSPLHF. This chain uses TRBV7-2 with TRBJ1-6; D is undetermined. The CDR3 consists of 12 residues. Germline loops: CDR1 SGHTA, CDR2 FQGNSA. V lost 3 bases to trimming and J lost 8 bases, with 5 bases between them. Complete variable domain (other parts from reference TRBV7-2 and TRBJ1-6): GAGVSQSPSNKVTEKGKDVELRCDPISGHTALYWYRQSLGQGLEFLIYFQGNSAPDKSGLPSDRFSAERTGGSVSTLTIQRTQQEDSAVYLCASSLVDSPLHFGNGTRLTVT.

This clone was recorded a few times. The rearrangement joins TRBV6-9 to TRBJ2-3, with 7 bases identical to TRBD2. The J segment lost 0 bases and the V segment lost 5 bases, leaving 8 bases of the junction unmatched. The CDR3 runs to 16 residues. Germline assignment: CDR1 MNHGY and CDR2 SVAAGI. As DNA, the CDR3 is TGTGCCAGCAGTCCACTAGCGCATACTAGCACAGATACGCAGTATTTT. Encoded protein: CASSPLAHTSTDTQYF.

The sample holds a few counts of this clone. The chain links TRBV2 to TRBJ2-7; 8 nucleotides match TRBD1. With V trimmed by 8 bases and J by 4 bases, 10 bases remained unmatched. This CDR3 comprises 14 residues. Germline CDR1 reads SNHLY; CDR2 reads FYNNEI. This CDR3 reads CASEVRTGNYEQYF. CDR3 bases: TGTGCCAGCGAAGTTCGGACAGGGAATTACGAGCAGTACTTC.

This clone has just a few counts. The chain joins TRBV6-5 to TRBJ1-2; TRBD1 agrees at 7 bases. The germline V gene encodes CDR1 MNHEY and CDR2 SVGAGI. The CDR3 contains 16 residues. V dropped 0 bases and J dropped 1; count of bases not matched to a gene: 5. CDR3 sequence reads: CASSYSGQVLNYGYTF. CDR3 in DNA: TGTGCCAGCAGTTACTCCGGACAGGTTCTTAACTATGGCTACACCTTC.

This clone has just one count. The chain is built from TRBV4-1 and TRBJ2-2, with D tentatively TRBD2 (7 bases). Looked up from germline, CDR1 is MGHRA and CDR2 is YSYEKL. The length of the CDR3 is 15 residues. Between the trimmed V and J ends, which lost 1 base and 6 bases, there was a span of 12 bases. CDR3 DNA sequence: TGCGCCAGCAGCCAAGGGCCCGGGGGGCCCGGGGAGCTGTTTTTT. Encoded protein: CASSQGPGGPGELFF.

The chain carries TRBV5-8 and TRBJ2-5; maybe TRBD1 (6 bases). The CDR3 spans 13 residues. Germline loops: CDR1 SGHTS, CDR2 YDEGEE. V was cut by 4 bases and J by 5 bases, with 12 bases left in between. The CDR3 nucleotides read TGTGCCAGCAGCGGAACAGGGAGTGAGACCCAGTACTTC. Translation gives CASSGTGSETQYF.

This clone was observed a few times. V and J are TRBV7-9 and TRBJ2-2, with 7 bases that match TRBD1. Germline V gene lookup returns CDR1 SEHNR and CDR2 FQNEAQ (reference sequence). This CDR3 comprises 16 residues. J gave up 1 base and V 4 bases, and 6 bases lay outside the gene matches. The CDR3 sequence is CASSSRDSWNTGELFF. CDR3 bases: TGTGCCAGCAGCTCAAGGGACAGTTGGAACACCGGGGAGCTGTTTTTT.

This chain uses TRBV2 with TRBJ2-6; 7 nucleotides match TRBD1. J lost 0 bases, V lost 6 bases, and 5 bases had no gene match. In germline, CDR1 is SNHLY, CDR2 FYNNEI. The CDR3 runs to 16 residues. DNA of the CDR3: TGTGCCAGCAGGCTCCAGGGGGACTCTGGGGCCAACGTCCTGACTTTC. Protein sequence: CASRLQGDSGANVLTF.

The chain couples TRBV10-3 to TRBJ2-7; 8 nucleotides match TRBD2. CDR1 and CDR2 (germline): ENHRY, SYGVKD. V shed 9 bases and J 6 bases; nucleotides not matched to a gene: 13. The CDR3 loop spans 14 amino acids. Written as DNA, the CDR3 is TGTGCCATACACACGGGGGGGGCATTTGGCGAGCAGTACTTC. This encodes CAIHTGGAFGEQYF.

This clone has more than one count but fewer than ten. V usage is TRBV6-1 and J usage is TRBJ1-5; tentatively, D is TRBD1 (6 bases). The CDR3 sequence is 15 residues long. CDR1 and CDR2 from the germline V gene are MNHNS and SASEGT. V was pared by 4 bases and J by 0 bases, with 10 bases between. The CDR3 nucleotides are TGTGCCAGCAGTGTGTCAGGGGATAGCAATCAGCCCCAGCATTTT. It encodes CASSVSGDSNQPQHF.

The chain links TRBV10-3 to TRBJ2-3; TRBD1 aligns across 12 bases. CDR3 length equals 16 residues. V was clipped by 0 bases and J by 6 bases; unmatched bases: 4. The germline V gene has CDR1 ENHRY and CDR2 SYGVKD. In DNA form, the CDR3 reads TGTGCCATCAGTGAGTCAACGGGACAGGGGGCTGATACGCAGTATTTT. The encoded protein is CAISESTGQGADTQYF.

This clone is categorized as medium-sized (0.01 to 0.1%). The chain has TRBV5-1 and TRBJ1-4; D is undetermined. V was trimmed by 4 bases and J by 8 bases, leaving 18 bases between them. The CDR3 loop spans 15 amino acids. CDR1 is SGHRS, CDR2 YFSETQ, per germline. The CDR3, as DNA: TGCGCCAGCAGCCTGGACGGGCGTAATTACGAAAAACTGTTTTTT. As protein: CASSLDGRNYEKLFF.

The chain employs TRBV7-9 and TRBJ2-1; D remains unclear. The CDR3 is 12 residues long. CDR1 and CDR2 from the germline V gene are SEHNR and FQNEAQ (reference sequence). Trimming took 6 bases from V and 0 from J, leaving 3 bases between them. CDR3 loop: CASSFSYNEQFF. The CDR3 coding sequence is TGTGCCAGCAGTTTCTCCTACAATGAGCAGTTCTTC.

J is TRBJ2-5 and V is TRBV18, with 10 nucleotides matching TRBD1. Germline loops: CDR1 KGHSH, CDR2 LQKENI. The length of the CDR3 is 15 residues. Germline trimming cut 1 base from V and 5 bases from J; bases unmatched to any gene: 4. The CDR3 reads CASSPRDRGRETQYF. In nucleotides, the CDR3 is TGTGCCAGCTCACCACGGGACAGGGGACGGGAGACCCAGTACTTC.

The chain uses TRBV2 and TRBJ2-3, with 8 bases identical to TRBD1. The CDR3 totals 15 residues. Germline V gives CDR1 SNHLY, CDR2 FYNNEI. J gave up 3 bases and V 6 bases, and 8 bases lay outside the gene matches. The CDR3 sequence: CASRETGATTDTQYF. CDR3 sequence (DNA): TGTGCCAGCAGGGAGACAGGGGCCACAACAGATACGCAGTATTTT.

This clone appeared a single time. The V and J genes are TRBV18 and TRBJ2-6; D is unresolved. CDR1 is KGHSH, CDR2 LQKENI, per germline. Between the trimmed V and J ends, which lost 2 bases and 0 bases, there was a span of 14 bases. The CDR3 contains 18 residues. CDR3 sequence: CASSPLRPTNSGANVLTF. The CDR3 DNA reads TGTGCCAGCTCACCATTGAGACCTACGAACTCTGGGGCCAACGTCCTGACTTTC.

V usage is TRBV7-9 and J usage is TRBJ1-2; 9 bases are shared with TRBD1. After removal of 4 bases from V and 6 bases from J, the junction contained 15 bases not matched to a gene. The CDR3 extends over 17 amino acids. Germline V CDR1 and CDR2: SEHNR, FQNEAQ (reference sequence). The CDR3 sequence: CASSSIFTGRQGDGYTF. The CDR3 DNA reads TGTGCCAGCAGCTCAATCTTTACGGGGAGACAGGGGGATGGCTACACCTTC.

This clone has a handful of counts. The V gene is TRBV30, the J gene TRBJ1-2; 7 bases match TRBD1. This CDR3 region has 14 residues. From germline, CDR1 is GTSNPN and CDR2 SVGIG (reference sequence). J gave up 3 bases and V 0 bases, and 4 bases lay outside the gene matches. CDR3 loop: CAWSVRGGYYGYTF. The CDR3 DNA sequence: TGTGCCTGGAGTGTACGAGGGGGCTACTATGGCTACACCTTC.

This clone is classed as medium-sized. The V gene is TRBV25-1, the J gene TRBJ1-3, with a weak D call TRBD1 (5 bases). V lost 2 bases and J 1 base, leaving 9 bases between the germline ends. The CDR3 loop spans 15 amino acids. Germline V CDR1 and CDR2: MGHDK, SYGVNS. The DNA for the CDR3 is TGTGCCAGCAGTGAAGGGGCGATATCTGGAAACACCATATATTTT. As protein: CASSEGAISGNTIYF.

The table lists this clone with a few counts. Other DNA sequences in the same sample also yield this CDR3. The chain couples TRBV6-1 to TRBJ2-2; TRBD2 aligns across 9 bases. The junction had 2 bases not matched to a gene; V was cut back by 0 bases and J by 6 bases. Germline lookup yields CDR1 MNHNS and CDR2 SASEGT. This CDR3 has 15 residues. CDR3 coding DNA: TGTGCCAGCAGTGAAGCGGCGGGGGGGCCCGGGGAGCTGTTTTTT. Translating gives CASSEAAGGPGELFF.

CDR3 nucleotides: TGTGCCAGCAGTGAAAGGGGGACAGGTTGGACTGAAGCTTTCTTT. It encodes CASSERGTGWTEAFF. This chain connects TRBV6-1 to TRBJ1-1, with TRBD1 matching over 8 bases. This CDR3 has 15 residues. CDR1 is MNHNS, CDR2 SASEGT, per germline. The junction had 7 bases not matched to a gene; V was cut back by 2 bases and J by 5 bases.

This clone was detected a few times. CDR3 protein: CATSQGTYSTDTQYF. CDR3 DNA sequence: TGTGCCACCAGCCAGGGGACCTATAGCACAGATACGCAGTATTTT. The chain couples TRBV15 to TRBJ2-3, with a possible D match to TRBD1 (6 bases). Trimming cost V 5 bases and J 0 bases, with 12 bases left between them. CDR1 and CDR2 (germline): LNHNV, YYDKDF (reference sequence). CDR3 length: 15 residues.

This clone has only a few counts. The chain has TRBV7-2 and TRBJ2-7; D gene unclear. The CDR3 length is 14 residues. Trimming shortened V by 3 bases and J by 1 base, and 10 bases separated the two germline ends. Germline V gene lookup returns CDR1 SGHTA and CDR2 FQGNSA. Here the CDR3 reads CASSFYGPSYEQYF. The CDR3 DNA is TGTGCCAGCAGCTTCTACGGACCTTCCTACGAGCAGTACTTC.

The V call is TRBV7-4, the J call TRBJ1-1, with D possibly TRBD1 on 6 matching bases. Trimming left V 3 bases short and J 1 base short, with 21 bases between. The CDR3 is made up of 18 amino acids. CDR1 and CDR2 (germline): SGHVT, SQSDAQ. The CDR3 here is CASSFPVRDTDSNTEAFF. The CDR3 nucleotides read TGTGCCAGCAGCTTCCCTGTGAGGGACACTGATTCGAACACTGAAGCTTTCTTT.

The chain joins TRBV10-3 to TRBJ2-3; either TRBD1 or TRBD2 may fit D (5 bases each). The length of the CDR3 is 13 residues. Germline CDR1 is ENHRY and CDR2 is SYGVKD. V was trimmed by 7 bases and J by 6 bases, leaving 14 bases between them. The CDR3 protein is CAIKGASQDTQYF. CDR3 nucleotides: TGTGCCATCAAAGGGGCTAGCCAGGATACGCAGTATTTT.

The chain joins TRBV15 to TRBJ1-4, with 7 bases that match TRBD1. Germline CDR1 reads LNHNV; CDR2 reads YYDKDF (reference sequence). This CDR3 has 17 residues. The V segment lost 0 bases and the J segment 8 bases; nucleotides outside the gene matches: 12. CDR3 protein: CATSRETGSASGEKLFF. The CDR3 DNA sequence: TGTGCCACCAGCAGAGAGACAGGGTCTGCTTCTGGAGAAAAACTGTTTTTT.

This chain links TRBV7-8 with TRBJ1-5; 11 nucleotides line up with TRBD1. Trimming removed 5 bases from V and 4 bases from J; junction bases left unmatched: 7. In germline, CDR1 is SGHVS, CDR2 FQNEAQ. The CDR3 totals 16 residues. In DNA form, the CDR3 reads TGTGCCAGCAGCCTGACGGACAGGGGGCAGAATCAGCCCCAGCATTTT. Translating gives CASSLTDRGQNQPQHF.